The T cell receptor beta chain under discussion was sequenced for a study of identical twins. Using its own MiXCR run on the 5' RACE reads, TCRdb lists one record per CDR3 protein. Among 1.5 million to 2 million distinct CDR3 sequences listed, 32% were seen once. CDR1 and CDR2 from the germline V gene are LNHDA and SQIVND (reference sequence). This CDR3 comprises 16 residues. The J segment lost 8 bases and the V segment lost 5 bases, leaving 15 bases of the junction unmatched. The sequencing sample was made of cord blood. This TCR came from a newborn girl in good health. The gene calls are TRBV19 and TRBJ2-1; 7 bases fit TRBD2. The CDR3 sequence is CASSDSAGFRWDEQFF. DNA for the CDR3: TGTGCCAGTAGTGACTCAGCGGGGTTTCGTTGGGATGAGCAGTTCTTC.